Here is one T cell receptor beta chain with its context. The antigen is unknown. Germline CDR1 reads ENHRY; CDR2 reads SYGVKD. The CDR3 loop spans 12 amino acids. V dropped 10 bases and J dropped 4 bases, with 11 bases sitting between them. The sample is drawn from a study of beta chain features in type 1 diabetes. Reverse transcribing all isolated RNA meant expressed TCRB transcripts were sequenced. The protocol was immunoSEQ multiplex PCR, while the TCRdb copy is restricted to in-frame clones and leaves out a portion. The sample records around 650,000 clones, 9.5% to 15% being singletons. Every donor had blood drawn once into heparin, roughly 100 mL on average. Study conclusions and caveats: In every one of the four CD4+ subsets, TCRB CDR3s were moderately but significantly shorter in Type 1 diabetes patients. Relative to healthy donors, patients appeared to have naive, central memory and Treg TCRB repertoires that were more similar.

This clonotype was obtained from a man between 25 and 39 years old with type 1 diabetes. This rearrangement joins TRBV10-3 to TRBJ1-5; tentative D call: TRBD1 (6 bases). Material for sequencing was naive CD4+ T cells from blood. The CDR3 is CATWDTNQPQHF. CDR3 bases: TGTGCCACGTGGGACACTAATCAGCCCCAGCATTTT.